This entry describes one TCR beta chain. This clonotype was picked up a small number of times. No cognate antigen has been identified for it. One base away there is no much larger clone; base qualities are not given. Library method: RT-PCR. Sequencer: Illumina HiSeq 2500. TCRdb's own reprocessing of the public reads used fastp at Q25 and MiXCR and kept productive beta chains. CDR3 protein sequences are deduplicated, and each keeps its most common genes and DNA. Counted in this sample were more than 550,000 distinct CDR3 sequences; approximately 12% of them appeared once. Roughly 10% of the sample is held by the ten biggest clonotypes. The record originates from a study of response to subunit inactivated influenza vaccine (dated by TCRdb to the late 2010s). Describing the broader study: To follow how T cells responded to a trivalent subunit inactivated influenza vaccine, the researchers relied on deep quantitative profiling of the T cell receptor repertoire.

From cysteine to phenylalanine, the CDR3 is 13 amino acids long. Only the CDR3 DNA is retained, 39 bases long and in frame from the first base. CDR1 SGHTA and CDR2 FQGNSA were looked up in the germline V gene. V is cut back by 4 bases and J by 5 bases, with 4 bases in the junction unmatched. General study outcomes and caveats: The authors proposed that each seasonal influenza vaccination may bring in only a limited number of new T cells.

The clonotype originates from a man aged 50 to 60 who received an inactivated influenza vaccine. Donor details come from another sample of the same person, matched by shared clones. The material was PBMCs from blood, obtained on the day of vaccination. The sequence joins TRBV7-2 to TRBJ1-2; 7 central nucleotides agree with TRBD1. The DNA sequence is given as TGTGCCAGCAGCTCACAGGGGCCGTATGGCTACACCTTC. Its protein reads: CASSSQGPYGYTF.